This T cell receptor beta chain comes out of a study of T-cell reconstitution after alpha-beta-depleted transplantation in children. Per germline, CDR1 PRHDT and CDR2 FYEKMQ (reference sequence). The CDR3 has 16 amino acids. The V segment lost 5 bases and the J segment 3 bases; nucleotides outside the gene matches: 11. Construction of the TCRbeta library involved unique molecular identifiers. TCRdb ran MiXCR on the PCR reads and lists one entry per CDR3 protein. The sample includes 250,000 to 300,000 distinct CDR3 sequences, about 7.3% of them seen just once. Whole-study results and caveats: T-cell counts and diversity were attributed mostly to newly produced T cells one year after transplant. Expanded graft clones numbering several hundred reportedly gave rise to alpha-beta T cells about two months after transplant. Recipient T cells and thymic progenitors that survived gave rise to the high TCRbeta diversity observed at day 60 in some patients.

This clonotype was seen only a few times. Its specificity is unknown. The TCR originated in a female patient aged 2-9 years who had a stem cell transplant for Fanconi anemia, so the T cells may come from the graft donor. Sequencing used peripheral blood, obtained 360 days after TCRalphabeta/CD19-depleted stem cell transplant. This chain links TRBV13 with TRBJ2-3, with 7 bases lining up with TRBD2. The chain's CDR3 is CASSPPGGLGTDTQYF. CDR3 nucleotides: TGTGCCAGCAGCCCGCCGGGCGGACTAGGGACAGATACGCAGTATTTT. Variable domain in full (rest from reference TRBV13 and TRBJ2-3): AAGVIQSPRHLIKEKRETATLKCYPIPRHDTVYWYQQGPGQDPQFLISFYEKMQSDKGSIPDRFSAQQFSDYHSELNMSSLELGDSALYFCASSPPGGLGTDTQYFGPGTRLTVL.